The rows below give T cell receptor beta chains drawn from one sample of a study of OX40 agonist ivuxolimab in advanced cancers. Sequenced by immunoSEQ multiplex PCR; TCRdb stores in-frame clones only, minus some. In the table there are some 21,000 clones, 85% to 90% of which are singletons. The material was CD4+ or CD8+ T cells sorted from blood, obtained in a trial of the OX40 agonist ivuxolimab. These receptors originate from an adult with an advanced solid tumor such as melanoma, head and neck, liver or kidney cancer. Each CDR3 is given with its conserved first and last residue. D genes are given only for firm matches. Size values are once, few and many counts, or a class for expanded clones, and some rows have none.

J gene: TRBJ2-7; D gene: .; V gene: TRBV6-1; clone size: .; CDR3 protein: CASSDVQGYEQYF; CDR3 DNA: TGTGCCAGCAGTGATGTACAGGGTTACGAGCAGTACTTC
J gene: TRBJ1-2; D gene: TRBD1; V gene: TRBV6-1; clone size: .; CDR3 protein: CASSPGQEYYGYTF; CDR3 DNA: TGTGCCAGCAGTCCTGGACAGGAGTACTATGGCTACACCTTC
J gene: TRBJ2-5; D gene: TRBD1; V gene: TRBV18; clone size: .; CDR3 protein: CASSPLTGEDETQYF; CDR3 DNA: TGTGCCAGCTCACCGCTGACAGGGGAAGACGAGACCCAGTACTTC
J gene: TRBJ2-7; D gene: .; V gene: TRBV6-1; clone size: .; CDR3 protein: CASSEALRGYRYGQYF; CDR3 DNA: TGTGCCAGCAGTGAAGCGCTTCGAGGGTATCGTTACGGGCAGTACTTC
J gene: TRBJ2-3; D gene: TRBD2; V gene: TRBV19; clone size: .; CDR3 protein: CARDTGTKADTQYF; CDR3 DNA: TGTGCCAGAGACACCGGGACTAAGGCAGATACGCAGTATTTT
J gene: TRBJ1-5; D gene: .; V gene: TRBV12-5; clone size: .; CDR3 protein: CASGLVRGVGSRNQPQHF; CDR3 DNA: TGTGCTAGTGGTTTGGTACGGGGTGTGGGGTCGCGCAATCAGCCCCAGCATTTT
J gene: TRBJ1-2; D gene: .; V gene: TRBV29-1; clone size: once; CDR3 protein: CSVQGTGNYGYTF; CDR3 DNA: TGCAGCGTGCAAGGGACGGGAAACTATGGCTACACCTTC
J gene: TRBJ2-3; D gene: TRBD2; V gene: TRBV4-1; clone size: .; CDR3 protein: CASSQYYPLAEALTDTQYF; CDR3 DNA: TGCGCCAGCAGCCAGTATTATCCTCTAGCGGAGGCTTTGACAGATACGCAGTATTTT
J gene: TRBJ1-2; D gene: .; V gene: TRBV5-1; clone size: .; CDR3 protein: CASSLVSVRKTYGYTF; CDR3 DNA: TGCGCCAGCAGCTTGGTCTCCGTCAGGAAGACCTATGGCTACACCTTC
J gene: TRBJ2-3; D gene: .; V gene: TRBV12-5; clone size: .; CDR3 protein: CASAPPWSTDTQYF; CDR3 DNA: TGTGCTAGTGCCCCCCCCTGGAGCACAGATACGCAGTATTTT
J gene: TRBJ2-7; D gene: .; V gene: TRBV19; clone size: .; CDR3 protein: CATSKGTITYEQYF; CDR3 DNA: TGTGCCACCTCGAAGGGCACCATAACCTACGAGCAGTACTTC
J gene: TRBJ2-7; D gene: TRBD2; V gene: TRBV5-6; clone size: once; CDR3 protein: CASSLASSGRWTYEQYF; CDR3 DNA: TGTGCCAGCAGCTTGGCGTCTAGCGGGAGGTGGACCTACGAGCAGTACTTC
J gene: TRBJ1-2; D gene: TRBD1; V gene: TRBV6-1; clone size: .; CDR3 protein: CASLGTDYGYTF; CDR3 DNA: TGTGCCAGCTTAGGGACAGACTATGGCTACACCTTC
J gene: TRBJ2-7; D gene: TRBD1; V gene: TRBV7-8; clone size: .; CDR3 protein: CASSHGTGSYEQYF; CDR3 DNA: TGTGCCAGCAGCCACGGGACAGGTTCCTACGAGCAGTACTTC
J gene: TRBJ1-1; D gene: .; V gene: TRBV6-6; clone size: .; CDR3 protein: CASSYFQGSTEAFF; CDR3 DNA: TGTGCCAGCAGTTACTTTCAGGGAAGCACTGAAGCTTTCTTT
J gene: TRBJ1-2; D gene: .; V gene: TRBV27; clone size: .; CDR3 protein: CASSLTGSHYGYTF; CDR3 DNA: TGTGCCAGCAGTTTAACAGGGAGCCACTATGGCTACACCTTC
J gene: TRBJ2-7; D gene: TRBD1; V gene: TRBV19; clone size: .; CDR3 protein: CASSPTGVYEQYF; CDR3 DNA: TGTGCCAGTAGTCCCACAGGGGTTTACGAGCAGTACTTC
J gene: TRBJ1-2; D gene: TRBD1; V gene: TRBV27; clone size: .; CDR3 protein: CASSKKGARHYGYTF; CDR3 DNA: TGTGCCAGCAGTAAAAAGGGGGCGCGACACTATGGCTACACCTTC
J gene: TRBJ2-7; D gene: .; V gene: TRBV6-6; clone size: .; CDR3 protein: CASSSGRVNEQYF; CDR3 DNA: TGTGCCAGCAGTTCTGGCAGGGTCAACGAGCAGTACTTC
J gene: TRBJ2-4; D gene: TRBD2; V gene: TRBV10-3; clone size: .; CDR3 protein: CAISESFSAKGGELAKNIQYF; CDR3 DNA: TGTGCCATCAGTGAGTCTTTTTCGGCCAAGGGAGGGGAGTTGGCCAAAAACATTCAGTACTTC
J gene: TRBJ2-4; D gene: .; V gene: TRBV27; clone size: .; CDR3 protein: CASSPDPGAAKNIQYF; CDR3 DNA: TGTGCCAGCAGTCCAGACCCGGGAGCGGCCAAAAACATTCAGTACTTC
J gene: TRBJ2-7; D gene: .; V gene: TRBV28; clone size: .; CDR3 protein: CASNDSWNYEQYF; CDR3 DNA: TGTGCCAGCAACGATAGCTGGAACTACGAGCAGTACTTC
J gene: TRBJ2-7; D gene: .; V gene: TRBV10-3; clone size: .; CDR3 protein: CASSPPGRGTGEQYF; CDR3 DNA: TGTGCCAGCAGTCCCCCGGGACGGGGAACGGGGGAGCAGTACTTC
J gene: TRBJ1-2; D gene: .; V gene: TRBV7-8; clone size: .; CDR3 protein: CASSLAEEANYGYTF; CDR3 DNA: TGTGCCAGCAGCTTAGCGGAGGAAGCTAACTATGGCTACACCTTC
J gene: TRBJ1-2; D gene: .; V gene: TRBV4-2; clone size: .; CDR3 protein: CASSQGVGDNYGYTF; CDR3 DNA: TGTGCCAGCAGCCAAGGGGTCGGAGATAACTATGGCTACACCTTC
J gene: TRBJ2-7; D gene: TRBD2; V gene: TRBV13; clone size: .; CDR3 protein: CASSLGSSGGPSSYEQYF; CDR3 DNA: TGTGCCAGCAGCCTAGGTTCTAGCGGGGGCCCTTCCTCCTACGAGCAGTACTTC
J gene: TRBJ1-3; D gene: .; V gene: TRBV9; clone size: once; CDR3 protein: CASSLGGSGNTIYF; CDR3 DNA: TGTGCCAGCAGCTTAGGGGGCTCTGGAAACACCATATATTTT
J gene: TRBJ1-1; D gene: TRBD1; V gene: TRBV7-8; clone size: .; CDR3 protein: CASSYLAGTRGAFF; CDR3 DNA: TGTGCCAGCAGCTATCTGGCAGGCACCAGGGGGGCTTTCTTT
J gene: TRBJ1-1; D gene: .; V gene: TRBV4-2; clone size: .; CDR3 protein: CASSQQIGDEEAFF; CDR3 DNA: TGTGCCAGCAGCCAACAAATTGGGGACGAGGAAGCTTTCTTT
J gene: TRBJ2-1; D gene: TRBD2; V gene: TRBV6-6; clone size: once; CDR3 protein: CASSDSGDLNEQFF; CDR3 DNA: TGTGCCAGCAGTGATAGCGGGGACCTCAATGAGCAGTTCTTC
J gene: TRBJ1-2; D gene: .; V gene: TRBV27; clone size: .; CDR3 protein: CASKSRERGGYTF; CDR3 DNA: TGTGCCAGTAAAAGCAGGGAACGGGGTGGCTACACCTTC
J gene: TRBJ1-1; D gene: .; V gene: TRBV30; clone size: few; CDR3 protein: CAWSVLGYTEAFF; CDR3 DNA: TGTGCCTGGAGTGTCCTCGGATACACTGAAGCTTTCTTT
J gene: TRBJ2-3; D gene: .; V gene: TRBV5-1; clone size: .; CDR3 protein: CASSLKGAGYIDTQYF; CDR3 DNA: TGCGCCAGCAGCTTGAAAGGGGCAGGGTATATAGATACGCAGTATTTT
J gene: TRBJ2-7; D gene: .; V gene: TRBV7-2; clone size: .; CDR3 protein: CASSLVRAGLIYEQYF; CDR3 DNA: TGTGCCAGCAGCTTAGTGCGGGCAGGGCTCATCTACGAGCAGTACTTC
J gene: TRBJ1-2; D gene: .; V gene: TRBV4-1; clone size: .; CDR3 protein: CASSQVGTGSNYGYTF; CDR3 DNA: TGCGCCAGCAGCCAAGTGGGAACAGGGTCTAACTATGGCTACACCTTC
J gene: TRBJ2-3; D gene: TRBD1; V gene: TRBV19; clone size: .; CDR3 protein: CASSPDRGLGDTQYF; CDR3 DNA: TGTGCCAGTAGCCCCGACAGGGGGTTAGGAGATACGCAGTATTTT
J gene: TRBJ2-7; D gene: TRBD1; V gene: TRBV6-1; clone size: .; CDR3 protein: CASNQRGHSYEQYF; CDR3 DNA: TGTGCCAGCAACCAGAGGGGGCACTCCTACGAGCAGTACTTC
J gene: TRBJ2-1; D gene: .; V gene: TRBV5-1; clone size: .; CDR3 protein: CASSPHLAISSYNEQFF; CDR3 DNA: TGCGCCAGCAGCCCCCATTTGGCTATAAGCTCCTACAATGAGCAGTTCTTC
J gene: TRBJ1-2; D gene: TRBD1; V gene: TRBV4-1; clone size: .; CDR3 protein: CASSQEPGTGSIYGYTF; CDR3 DNA: TGCGCCAGCAGCCAAGAACCCGGGACAGGGTCTATCTATGGCTACACCTTC
J gene: TRBJ2-7; D gene: TRBD1; V gene: TRBV2; clone size: .; CDR3 protein: CASVGQGPYEQYF; CDR3 DNA: TGTGCCAGCGTGGGACAGGGACCCTACGAGCAGTACTTC
J gene: TRBJ1-6; D gene: .; V gene: TRBV9; clone size: .; CDR3 protein: CASSVALQEVNSPLHF; CDR3 DNA: TGTGCCAGCAGCGTCGCCCTACAGGAGGTGAATTCACCCCTCCACTTT
J gene: TRBJ2-2; D gene: TRBD2; V gene: TRBV7-8; clone size: .; CDR3 protein: CASSSSGGGSGELFF; CDR3 DNA: TGTGCCAGCAGCTCGAGCGGGGGAGGGAGCGGGGAGCTGTTTTTT
J gene: TRBJ1-5; D gene: .; V gene: TRBV9; clone size: .; CDR3 protein: CASSPQPGRGQPQHF; CDR3 DNA: TGTGCCAGCAGTCCCCAACCTGGACGAGGTCAGCCCCAGCATTTT
J gene: TRBJ2-7; D gene: TRBD2; V gene: TRBV27; clone size: .; CDR3 protein: CASVSSGGRLGEQYF; CDR3 DNA: TGTGCCAGCGTATCTAGCGGGGGGAGGCTCGGCGAGCAGTACTTC
J gene: TRBJ2-7; D gene: .; V gene: TRBV30; clone size: .; CDR3 protein: CAWSSSPGHPTYEQYF; CDR3 DNA: TGTGCCTGGAGTTCCTCCCCGGGACACCCAACCTACGAGCAGTACTTC
J gene: TRBJ2-5; D gene: .; V gene: TRBV15; clone size: .; CDR3 protein: CATSRDLGIQETQYF; CDR3 DNA: TGTGCCACCAGCAGAGATCTCGGAATACAAGAGACCCAGTACTTC
J gene: TRBJ2-5; D gene: .; V gene: TRBV6-1; clone size: .; CDR3 protein: CASSSLGGRQETQYF; CDR3 DNA: TGTGCCAGCAGTTCTCTCGGGGGGCGCCAAGAGACCCAGTACTTC
J gene: TRBJ2-1; D gene: .; V gene: TRBV6-4; clone size: few; CDR3 protein: CASSEEGYDEQFF; CDR3 DNA: TGTGCCAGCAGTGAAGAGGGATACGATGAGCAGTTCTTC
J gene: TRBJ1-6; D gene: TRBD1; V gene: TRBV2; clone size: .; CDR3 protein: CASSDMTGGRSPLHF; CDR3 DNA: TGTGCCAGCAGTGATATGACAGGGGGGCGATCACCCCTCCACTTT
J gene: TRBJ2-1; D gene: .; V gene: TRBV18; clone size: .; CDR3 protein: CASSPRGRGGDEQFF; CDR3 DNA: TGTGCCAGCTCACCACGGGGCAGGGGGGGCGATGAGCAGTTCTTC
J gene: TRBJ1-4; D gene: TRBD1; V gene: TRBV29-1; clone size: few; CDR3 protein: CSVETGEEKLFF; CDR3 DNA: TGCAGCGTTGAAACAGGGGAAGAAAAACTGTTTTTT
J gene: TRBJ2-2; D gene: .; V gene: TRBV19; clone size: .; CDR3 protein: CASRRNTGELFF; CDR3 DNA: TGTGCCAGTAGGCGGAACACCGGGGAGCTGTTTTTT
J gene: TRBJ2-2; D gene: .; V gene: TRBV2; clone size: .; CDR3 protein: CASTGTTGELFF; CDR3 DNA: TGTGCCAGCACCGGGACCACCGGGGAGCTGTTTTTT
J gene: TRBJ1-2; D gene: .; V gene: TRBV6-5; clone size: .; CDR3 protein: CASGSGTYTYGYTF; CDR3 DNA: TGTGCCAGCGGATCGGGCACATATACCTATGGCTACACCTTC